A selection of T cell receptor beta chains follows, all from one sample in a study of shared clonotypes between healthy human individuals. Assay used: immunoSEQ multiplex PCR; TCRdb lists only in-frame clones, some missing. The table shows fewer than 3 million clones, with 85% to 95% occurring only once. Sequenced sample: naive CD4+ T cells from PBMCs. These receptors came from a man aged 18 to 29 in good health. Some clones in this sample may be carry-over from other donors' samples. The CDR3 runs from the conserved cysteine through the conserved F or W. D genes are given only for firm matches. Expanded clones are given a class, and other clones once, few, many or no size at all.

d_call j_call v_call clone_size cdr3_nt cdr3_aa
. TRBJ1-3 TRBV5-1 . TGCGCCAGCATGAGCGGTTCTGGAAACACCATATATTTT CASMSGSGNTIYF
TRBD2 TRBJ2-1 TRBV28 . TGTGCCAGCAGTTCGAGACTAGCGGGTTCCTACAATGAGCAGTTCTTC CASSSRLAGSYNEQFF
TRBD1 TRBJ2-7 TRBV28 . TGTGCCAGCAGTTTCCCGACAGGGGGCGAGCAGTACTTC CASSFPTGGEQYF
TRBD1 TRBJ1-2 TRBV6-5 . TGTGCCAGCAGCTCCGGGACAGGGTTTTTCTATGGCTACACCTTC CASSSGTGFFYGYTF
. TRBJ2-7 TRBV6-5 . TGTGCCAGCAGTTACTCGTATACCGGGGTCTGGGAGCAGTACTTC CASSYSYTGVWEQYF
. TRBJ1-5 TRBV18 . TGTGCCAGCTCACCACCGCTGGGGAATAGCAATCAGCCCCAGCATTTT CASSPPLGNSNQPQHF
. TRBJ2-7 TRBV5-1 . TGCGCCAGCAGCGAGACAGGAAAAAGCTCCTACGAGCAGTACTTC CASSETGKSSYEQYF
TRBD1 TRBJ1-1 TRBV5-4 . TGTGCCAGCAGCGTTCGGACAGGGAACACTGAAGCTTTCTTT CASSVRTGNTEAFF
. TRBJ1-2 TRBV7-2 . TGTGCCAGCAGCCCAACCAGGGGCTATGGCTACACCTTC CASSPTRGYGYTF
TRBD1 TRBJ1-1 TRBV20-1 few TGCAGTGCTTCTACAGGGGCTAAAGCTTTCTTT CSASTGAKAFF
TRBD2 TRBJ2-1 TRBV11-2 . TGTGCCAGCAGCTTAGATACCCGACTAGCGGGCTGGAGCTCCTACAATGAGCAGTTCTTC CASSLDTRLAGWSSYNEQFF
. TRBJ1-1 TRBV7-6 . TGTGCCAGCAGTTTAATAGGCACTCTGAACACTGAAGCTTTCTTT CASSLIGTLNTEAFF
TRBD2 TRBJ2-3 TRBV4-2 . TGTGCCAGTAAAACCGGGACTAGCGGGTTCGCAGATACGCAGTATTTT CASKTGTSGFADTQYF
TRBD2 TRBJ2-7 TRBV11-3 . TGTGCCAGCAGCATTGGACTAGCGGGAGCGTCTGAGCAGTACTTC CASSIGLAGASEQYF
TRBD1 TRBJ1-3 TRBV10-3 . TGTGCCATCAGGAGACAGGGAGTCGAAAACACCATATATTTT CAIRRQGVENTIYF
. TRBJ1-3 TRBV5-5 . TGTGCCAGCAGCTTAGACGTGGGAAACACCATATATTTT CASSLDVGNTIYF
. TRBJ1-2 TRBV6-1 . TGTGCCAGCAGTATGCAGGACAGTAACTATGGCTACACCTTC CASSMQDSNYGYTF